Each of the 29 T cell receptor beta chains below was sequenced from the same sample in a study of T cells in Graves' hyperthyroidism and ophthalmopathy. Amplification yielded TCR beta CDR3 regions, with RNA transcripts as the source. The study used the HTBI primer set for a first-round RT-PCR of the TCR CDR3. MiXCR, run by TCRdb on the multiplex PCR reads, gives a single entry per CDR3 protein. Of hundreds of thousands of distinct CDR3 sequences detected, 15% to 18% appear once; the ten largest clones hold around 7.3%. Source material: blood. These receptors were obtained from a woman between 18 and 30 years old with Graves' hyperthyroidism.

This clonotype was seen at least ten times. The chain combines TRBV5-1 with TRBJ1-2; D might be TRBD1 (6 bases). The CDR3 runs to 13 residues. The germline V gene encodes CDR1 SGHRS and CDR2 YFSETQ. V lost 0 bases to trimming and J lost 7 bases, with 10 bases between them. The CDR3 DNA follows: TGCGCCAGCAGCTTGGAGGGGGGAGGTGGCTACACCTTC. Protein: CASSLEGGGGYTF.

In this sample, this clonotype turned up many times. This rearrangement joins TRBV15 to TRBJ1-1; D call uncertain. V was trimmed by 1 base and J by 1 base, leaving 10 bases between them. This CDR3 has 15 residues. Germline V gene data show CDR1 as LNHNV and CDR2 as YYDKDF (reference sequence). CDR3 bases: TGTGCCACCAGCAGAGGTACGGGTAGGAACACTGAAGCTTTCTTT. This codes for CATSRGTGRNTEAFF.

This clonotype was detected a few times. The chain has TRBV12-3 or TRBV12-4 and TRBJ1-5; D call uncertain. The CDR3 spans 15 residues. Trimming removed 2 bases from V and 5 bases from J, with 13 bases in between. The CDR3 DNA is TGTGCCAGCAGTTTATTTTCGATGAGGGATCAGCCCCAGCATTTT. Amino acids: CASSLFSMRDQPQHF.

V is TRBV11-2 and J is TRBJ1-2; D perhaps matches TRBD1 (5 bases). Germline V gene data show CDR1 as SGHAT and CDR2 as FQNNGV. The V gene lost 4 bases and the J gene lost 5 bases, with 14 bases spanning the gap. This CDR3 comprises 14 residues. The DNA of the CDR3 is TGTGCCAGCAGCTCTACTGACAGCTATTATGGCTACACCTTC. It codes for CASSSTDSYYGYTF.

Concerning this clonotype: One end of the junction is discordant with germline, which a read error may explain. The rearrangement joins TRBV7-7 to TRBJ2-5; TRBD1 is a possible D gene (5 bases). The CDR3 is 16 amino acids. Germline CDR1 is SSHAT and CDR2 is FNYEAQ (reference sequence). The CDR3 coding sequence is TGTGCTAGCAGCTTACAGGCGTCACTGACACAAGAGACCCAGTACTTC. It encodes CASSLQASLTQETQYF.

This clonotype was recorded a few times. The chain links TRBV4-1 to TRBJ2-1, with D tentatively TRBD1 or TRBD2 (5 bases each). Germline values: CDR1 MGHRA, CDR2 YSYEKL. The V end lost 4 bases, the J end lost 8 bases, and 15 bases lay between the germline ends. The CDR3 length is 14 residues. CDR3 bases: TGCGCCAGCAGCCCCCAGGGACGGAGCGATGAGCAGTTCTTC. Translated, it gives CASSPQGRSDEQFF.

This clonotype was seen ten or more times. The CDR3 DNA is TGTGCCAGCAGCTCTAATAGCGGACTAGCGGGAGAGGAGACCCAGTACTTC. It encodes CASSSNSGLAGEETQYF. The chain joins TRBV7-9 to TRBJ2-5; 13 nucleotides line up with TRBD2. The CDR3 covers 17 residues. Germline V gives CDR1 SEHNR, CDR2 FQNEAQ (reference sequence). The junction had 10 bases not matched to a gene; V was cut back by 4 bases and J by 5 bases.

This clonotype has ten or more counts. V is TRBV6-5 and J is TRBJ1-2; D is undetermined. Trimming stripped 0 bases from V and 6 bases from J, with 14 bases between. Germline V gives CDR1 MNHEY, CDR2 SVGAGI. The CDR3 is 15 amino acids. The CDR3 sequence: CASSYSWQTYDGYTF. The CDR3 DNA reads as TGTGCCAGCAGTTACTCATGGCAGACCTACGATGGCTACACCTTC.

This clonotype was counted once. V usage is TRBV7-2 and J usage is TRBJ2-1; 13 bases align to TRBD2. V was clipped by 6 bases and J by 9 bases; unmatched bases: 17. The CDR3 is 18 amino acids. The germline V gene encodes CDR1 SGHTA and CDR2 FQGNSA. This CDR3 is CASSLLPGTSGTDGEQFF. The CDR3 region has the DNA TGTGCCAGCAGTTTACTTCCCGGGACTAGCGGGACGGATGGTGAGCAGTTCTTC.

This clonotype was detected many times. This chain uses TRBV11-3 with TRBJ2-7; 10 positions agree with TRBD2. Trimming cost V 5 bases and J 3 bases; bases outside gene matches: 7. CDR3 length: 15 amino acids. From germline, CDR1 is SGHNT and CDR2 YENEEA. The CDR3 DNA reads TGTGCCAGCAGCGTAGGGACTAGCGTCGTCTACGAGCAGTACTTC. This gives the protein CASSVGTSVVYEQYF.

This clonotype has ten or more counts. This chain uses TRBV6-1 with TRBJ1-1; possibly TRBD1 for D (5 bases). V was trimmed by 8 bases and J by 1 base, leaving 8 bases between them. The CDR3 contains 12 residues. Germline values: CDR1 MNHNS, CDR2 SASEGT. CDR3 bases: TGTGCCAGCCAGACAGCGAACACTGAAGCTTTCTTT. This encodes CASQTANTEAFF.

This clonotype was seen many times. The DNA of the CDR3 is TGTGCCAGCAGTTTCGGGGTCCAGAGAAGTGAAGAGACCCAGTACTTC. It encodes CASSFGVQRSEETQYF. J is TRBJ2-5 and V is TRBV28, with a possible D match to TRBD2 (5 bases). Germline V gives CDR1 MDHEN, CDR2 SYDVKM. CDR3 length equals 16 residues. Trimming removed 3 bases at V and 3 bases at J, with 17 bases between.

This sequence joins TRBV5-1 and TRBJ1-5; D perhaps matches TRBD1 (6 bases). Germline CDR1 is SGHRS and CDR2 is YFSETQ. The CDR3 is 16 residues long. Trimming cost V 4 bases and J 2 bases, with 16 bases left between them. CDR3 coding DNA: TGCGCCAGCAGCCCGGGGTTTGAGGGGGGCAATCAGCCCCAGCATTTT. This gives the protein CASSPGFEGGNQPQHF.

In this sample, this clonotype turned up many times. The chain has TRBV28 and TRBJ1-2; D might be TRBD1 (5 bases). Trimming removed 5 bases at V and 8 bases at J, with 12 bases between. From germline, CDR1 is MDHEN and CDR2 SYDVKM. The CDR3 sequence is 12 residues long. CDR3 sequence reads: CASSAGRRGYTF. The CDR3 nucleotides are TGTGCCAGCAGTGCAGGGCGACGGGGCTACACCTTC.

This clonotype was recorded at least ten times. This chain connects TRBV11-2 to TRBJ2-5; D not certain. Germline CDR1 is SGHAT and CDR2 is FQNNGV. CDR3 length equals 15 residues. Between the trimmed V and J ends, which lost 0 bases and 2 bases, there was a span of 10 bases. The DNA for the CDR3 is TGTGCCAGCAGCTTAGATGGGCTAGGACAAGAGACCCAGTACTTC. Translating gives CASSLDGLGQETQYF.

This clonotype has more than one count but fewer than ten. V gene TRBV19 combines with J gene TRBJ2-4; D is possibly TRBD1 (5 bases). V shed 2 bases and J shed 0 bases, with 11 bases lying between them. Germline assignment: CDR1 LNHDA and CDR2 SQIVND (reference sequence). The CDR3 consists of 16 residues. In nucleotides, the CDR3 is TGTGCCAGTAGTATATCCCCACAGGAAGCCAAAAACATTCAGTACTTC. It codes for CASSISPQEAKNIQYF.

This clonotype has ten or more counts. V and J are TRBV24-1 and TRBJ2-3; 9 bases align to TRBD1. V trimming: 1 base; J trimming: 6 bases; junction bases outside the gene matches: 10. This CDR3 has 17 amino acids. CDR1 and CDR2 from the germline V gene are KGHDR and SFDVKD. CDR3 protein: CATSDFAGTGSMDTQYF. The DNA of the CDR3 is TGTGCCACCAGTGATTTCGCCGGGACAGGGTCGATGGATACGCAGTATTTT.

V and J are TRBV6-1 and TRBJ1-1; D call uncertain. CDR1 and CDR2 from the germline V gene are MNHNS and SASEGT. The V end lost 4 bases, the J end lost 1 base, and 7 bases lay between the germline ends. This CDR3 spans 13 amino acids. The CDR3 DNA follows: TGTGCCAGCAGTGGGATTCGGAACACTGAAGCTTTCTTT. Translated: CASSGIRNTEAFF.

This clonotype was seen more than once but under ten times. V and J are TRBV6-1 and TRBJ1-6; 9 bases are a match to TRBD1. Germline V lookup: CDR1 MNHNS, CDR2 SASEGT. The CDR3 is 15 amino acids. V was pared by 5 bases and J by 10 bases, with 9 bases of the junction left unmatched. The CDR3: CASSPWDRVQSPLHF. CDR3 sequence (DNA): TGTGCCAGCAGTCCCTGGGACAGGGTCCAATCACCCCTCCACTTT.

This clonotype occurred a few times. This chain connects TRBV4-1 to TRBJ2-1; D is unclear. The V gene's germline CDR1 is MGHRA and CDR2 YSYEKL. The CDR3 is made up of 17 amino acids. Trimming cost V 4 bases and J 2 bases, with 18 bases left between them. In DNA, the CDR3 is TGCGCCAGCAGCCCAACATCACTCCCTCCTGCCTACAATGAGCAGTTCTTC. Translating it yields CASSPTSLPPAYNEQFF.

There are a few counts of this clonotype. V and J are TRBV15 and TRBJ2-3, with a weak D call TRBD2 (5 bases). This CDR3 comprises 17 residues. Germline CDR1 reads LNHNV; CDR2 reads YYDKDF (reference sequence). Trimming pared 0 bases from V and 5 bases from J, leaving 18 bases between. The CDR3 spells CATSREGVGIRRDTQYF. CDR3 sequence (DNA): TGTGCCACCAGCAGAGAGGGAGTCGGGATCCGCAGAGATACGCAGTATTTT.

Remarks on this clonotype: This clone may be a read error of a much larger clone one base away. V is TRBV7-3 and J is TRBJ2-3; D may be TRBD1 (5 bases). Germline CDR1 and CDR2: SGHTA and FQGTGA. CDR3 length equals 15 residues. Here the CDR3 reads CTSSLKNKGEDTQYF. CDR3 coding DNA: TGTACCAGCAGCTTAAAAAACAAAGGGGAAGATACGCAGTATTTT.

This clonotype was observed at least ten times. The J gene is TRBJ2-7, the V gene TRBV28, with D perhaps TRBD1 (5 bases). Germline CDR1 is MDHEN and CDR2 is SYDVKM. This CDR3 has 13 residues. Trimming pared 2 bases from V and 3 bases from J, leaving 8 bases between. In DNA form, the CDR3 reads TGTGCCAGCAGTTTAGGGGCTCACTACGAGCAGTACTTC. As protein: CASSLGAHYEQYF. The full variable domain, with the rest looked up from reference TRBV28 and TRBJ2-7, is DVKVTQSSRYLVKRTGEKVFLECVQDMDHENMFWYRQDPGLGLRLIYFSYDVKMKEKGDIPEGYSVSREKKERFSLILESASTNQTSMYLCASSLGAHYEQYFGPGTRLTVT.

This clonotype came up many times. The chain combines TRBV18 with TRBJ1-2, with D perhaps matching TRBD1 (5 bases). V lost 3 bases, J lost 4 bases, and 9 bases lay in between. Germline CDR1 KGHSH, CDR2 LQKENI. The CDR3 length is 13 residues. CDR3 residues: CASSPGELYGYTF. The CDR3 DNA sequence: TGTGCCAGCTCACCGGGGGAGCTCTATGGCTACACCTTC.

The rearrangement uses TRBV7-2 and TRBJ1-2, with 8 bases aligning to TRBD1. The CDR3 runs to 13 residues. V was pared by 4 bases and J by 11 bases, with 9 bases of the junction left unmatched. The V gene's germline CDR1 is SGHTA and CDR2 FQGNSA. The CDR3 spells CASSSPHRGGYTF. The CDR3 DNA is TGTGCCAGCAGCTCCCCCCACAGGGGGGGTTACACCTTC.

This clonotype was recorded once. V usage is TRBV12-3 or TRBV12-4 and J usage is TRBJ2-2; a weak D match, TRBD2 (6 bases). CDR3 length: 20 amino acids. V was pared by 0 bases and J by 0 bases, with 20 bases between. CDR3 sequence (DNA): TGTGCCAGCAGTTTAGCGCGGGGCGTGAGCTCTGGCTCGAACACCGGGGAGCTGTTTTTT. Encoded protein: CASSLARGVSSGSNTGELFF.

This clonotype has a count of ten or more. The chain recombines TRBV12-3 or TRBV12-4 with TRBJ2-5, with 7 bases fitting TRBD2. The CDR3 loop spans 12 amino acids. V shed 7 bases, J shed 5 bases, and the junction held 4 bases outside the gene matches. This CDR3 reads CASTSGTETQYF. CDR3 bases: TGTGCCAGCACCAGCGGGACGGAGACCCAGTACTTC.

This clonotype was counted a few times. The V and J genes are TRBV13 and TRBJ2-3, with D possibly being TRBD1 or TRBD2 (6 bases each). This CDR3 is 19 amino acids long. The V end was cut by 4 bases, the J end by 4 bases, with 27 bases between. Germline-derived CDR1 and CDR2 are PRHDT and FYEKMQ (reference sequence). The CDR3, as DNA: TGTGCCAGCAGCTCTTCTGGGGGCGCAATCGAAACGGGAGCAGATACGCAGTATTTT. Protein: CASSSSGGAIETGADTQYF.

This clonotype was observed many times. V usage is TRBV4-1 and J usage is TRBJ2-7; 10 bases are shared with TRBD1. Trimming at V came to 6 bases and at J to 6 bases, leaving 11 bases not matched to a gene. CDR1 and CDR2 (germline): MGHRA, YSYEKL. The CDR3 length is 15 residues. The CDR3 spells CASSPWTGGSPEQYF. The DNA of the CDR3 is TGCGCCAGCAGTCCATGGACAGGGGGGAGTCCCGAGCAGTACTTC.